Shown below are 5 T cell receptor beta chains from a single sample sequenced in a study of shared clonotypes between healthy human individuals. This table comes from immunoSEQ multiplex PCR, and its TCRdb copy is limited to in-frame clones, with some not included. The sample holds 1.6 million or so clones; roughly 95% are singletons and the top ten take more than 0.9%. Sequencing input: naive CD4+ T cells sorted from blood. This sample's subset: CD45RA+ positively selected. These receptors were obtained from a man aged 25 to 40 in good health.

This chain links TRBV5-4 with TRBJ2-7, with D perhaps given as TRBD1 or TRBD2 (5 bases each). CDR3 length: 13 amino acids. Looked up from germline, CDR1 is SGHNT and CDR2 is YYREEE (reference sequence). V shed 8 bases and J shed 3 bases, with 15 bases lying between them. The CDR3, as DNA: TGTGCCAGTTCAACCCGGGACGGCTACGAGCAGTACTTC. The encoded protein is CASSTRDGYEQYF.

The chain is built from TRBV28 and TRBJ2-7; tentative D call: TRBD2 (7 bases). Trimming took off 3 bases at V and 2 bases at J, with 14 bases between the two ends. The CDR3 contains 15 residues. Germline CDR1 reads MDHEN; CDR2 reads SYDVKM. The CDR3 reads CASSFFGGGTYEQYF. The CDR3 nucleotides are TGTGCCAGCAGTTTTTTTGGGGGGGGCACCTACGAGCAGTACTTC.

This chain connects TRBV5-1 to TRBJ2-7, with 9 bases lining up with TRBD2. With 0 bases clipped from V and 7 bases from J, the junction kept 2 bases outside the gene matches. From germline, CDR1 is SGHRS and CDR2 YFSETQ. This CDR3 has 13 amino acids. CDR3 DNA sequence: TGCGCCAGCAGCTTGGTCCTAGCGGGGGAGCAGTACTTC. Translated, it gives CASSLVLAGEQYF.

CDR3 protein: CTSSLIYSGNTIYF. CDR3 sequence (DNA): TGCACCAGCAGCCTTATCTACTCTGGAAACACCATATATTTT. The chain recombines TRBV1 with TRBJ1-3. TRBV1 is termed a pseudogene. The CDR3 length is 14 residues.

This chain links TRBV28 with TRBJ2-6, with 8 bases aligning to TRBD1. The germline gives CDR1 MDHEN, CDR2 SYDVKM. Trimming at V came to 6 bases and at J to 2 bases, leaving 3 bases not matched to a gene. The CDR3 is made up of 15 amino acids. The CDR3 coding sequence is TGTGCCAGCAGCCCACAGGGGGCTGGGGCCAACGTCCTGACTTTC. It codes for CASSPQGAGANVLTF. Filled out from reference TRBV28 and TRBJ2-6, the complete variable domain reads DVKVTQSSRYLVKRTGEKVFLECVQDMDHENMFWYRQDPGLGLRLIYFSYDVKMKEKGDIPEGYSVSREKKERFSLILESASTNQTSMYLCASSPQGAGANVLTFGAGSRLTVL.